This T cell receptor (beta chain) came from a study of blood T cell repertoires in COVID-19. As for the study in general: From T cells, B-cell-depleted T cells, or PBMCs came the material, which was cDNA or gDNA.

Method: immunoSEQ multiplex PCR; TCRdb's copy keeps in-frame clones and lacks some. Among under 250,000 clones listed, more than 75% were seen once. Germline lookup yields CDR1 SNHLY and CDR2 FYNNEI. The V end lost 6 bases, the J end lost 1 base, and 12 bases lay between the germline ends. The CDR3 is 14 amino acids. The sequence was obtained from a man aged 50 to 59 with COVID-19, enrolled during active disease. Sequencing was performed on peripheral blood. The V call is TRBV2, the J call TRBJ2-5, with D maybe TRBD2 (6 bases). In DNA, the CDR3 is TGTGCCAGCAGCCCCCGGGGGATCCAAGAGACCCAGTACTTC. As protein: CASSPRGIQETQYF.